Sequencing of this T cell receptor (beta chain) was carried out in a study of beta chain features in type 1 diabetes. General study findings and limits: In the patient group, naive, central memory and Treg TCRB repertoires seemed more alike than in the healthy donor group. More deletions and fewer insertions at VDJ junctions were seen in type 1 diabetes patients.

The CDR3 runs to 14 residues. CDR1 MDHEN and CDR2 SYDVKM come from the germline V gene. V was clipped by 2 bases and J by 4 bases; unmatched bases: 2. As regards this clone: Its antigen is unidentified.

All of the sorted populations showed purity greater than 95%. As every portion of the isolated RNA was reverse transcribed, the sequencing read expressed TCRB transcripts. Average reads for naive, central memory and regulatory T cell samples were 3.5 million to 4.5 million. The data were produced by immunoSEQ multiplex PCR, yet TCRdb's version contains in-frame clones alone and is incomplete. The sample shows hundreds of thousands of clones, around 16% of them seen only once. The V and J genes are TRBV28 and TRBJ2-3; TRBD1 matches 8 bases. This clonotype was obtained from a man younger than 30 in good health. Sequencing input: naive CD4+ T cells from blood. Here the CDR3 DNA reads TGTGCCAGCAGTTTACCACAGGGGGCAGATACGCAGTATTTT. Translating it yields CASSLPQGADTQYF.